This T cell receptor beta chain was found in a study of human T cells and chemical hapten exposure. Findings and limits, study-wide: Counts of expanded TCRs at PT1 were positively correlated with patch test score. Expanded TCRs produced significantly more large CDR3 similarity clusters than controls did.

Trimming removed 4 bases from V and 0 bases from J, with 11 bases in between. The CDR3 extends over 14 amino acids. From germline, CDR1 is SQVTM and CDR2 ANQGSEA. Note on this clonotype: Antigen: not known.

Via MiXCR, TCRdb re-called the RACE reads, giving one row per CDR3 protein. The data show more than 250,000 distinct CDR3 sequences, approximately 8.4% seen once. Time point noted: pre-sensitization, week 0. The treatment denotes: therapeutic diphenylcyclopropenone sensitization with weekly scalp DPC. The sequence was obtained from a woman between 35 and 50 years old with alopecia areata. Some clones in this sample may be carry-over from other donors' samples. Sample: whole blood, taken in connection with sensitization to the hapten diphenylcyclopropenone (DPC). V is TRBV29-1 and J is TRBJ2-3, with D hard to call. CDR3 residues: CSVGVVSSTDTQYF. DNA for the CDR3: TGCAGCGTTGGTGTTGTTTCTAGCACAGATACGCAGTATTTT.